This T cell receptor (beta chain) appears in the sequencing data of a study of T cell responses to AZD1222 COVID-19 vaccine. Study-wide findings and caveats: There were vaccine-associated CD4 TCRs across spike, dominant at 160-218 and 743-854.

CDR3 size: 14 residues. Per the germline V gene, CDR1 is KGHDR and CDR2 is SFDVKD. Trimming left V 3 bases short and J 6 bases short, with 13 bases between. Here immunoSEQ multiplex PCR was the method, and the copy in TCRdb shows in-frame clones only, minus some. The data contain 120,000 to 150,000 clones, more than 85% of them singletons. With regard to this clone: Its antigen is not known.

This TCR was recovered from an adult who received the AZD1222 COVID-19 vaccine. This chain links TRBV24-1 with TRBJ1-2; D is unresolved. The material was peripheral blood, obtained 28 days after the second AZD1222 dose. Written as DNA, the CDR3 is TGTGCCACCAGTGATGGCTGGGGAAACCATGGCTACACCTTC. Translating gives CATSDGWGNHGYTF.